The clone carrying this T cell receptor (beta chain) was observed a few times. All patients were treatment-naive before thyroid surgery. The data derive from a study of metastatic and nonmetastatic thyroid tumors. TCRdb re-clonotyped the PCR reads through MiXCR. The sample lists some 25,000 clones, under 25% seen once, with around 28% in the top ten. The origin of this receptor is a male donor with papillary thyroid cancer or a benign thyroid nodule (not recorded which). Some clones in this sample may be carry-over from other donors' samples. The sequenced material came from blood.

The CDR3 DNA follows: TGTGCCAGCAGCTACAGGGTATCGACTGAAGCTTTCTTT. This codes for CASSYRVSTEAFF. This chain joins TRBV6-1 and TRBJ1-1, with D tentatively TRBD1 (6 bases). CDR3 length equals 13 residues. The V gene's germline CDR1 is MNHNS and CDR2 SASEGT. Trimming cost V 6 bases and J 5 bases, with 13 bases left between them.